This TCR beta chain originates from a study of blood T cell repertoires in COVID-19. For the study at large: COVID-19 samples collected from the United States, Italy and Spain covered acute and convalescent phases. From T cells, B-cell-depleted T cells, or PBMCs came the material, which was cDNA or gDNA.

Original processing notes: Researchers report that nucleated cell counts were estimated from reference gene primer amplification. This table comes from immunoSEQ multiplex PCR, and its TCRdb copy is limited to in-frame clones, with some not included. The V and J calls and clone size were taken over from that table, and D and trimming were inferred from the DNA. The data show about 310,000 clones, with more than 85% seen just once and about 1.2% held by the top ten. The germline gives CDR1 LGHNA, CDR2 YSLEER. The CDR3 runs to 14 residues. V lost 0 bases, J lost 1 base, and 6 bases lay in between. This sequence originates from a man aged 65 to 79 with acute or convalescent COVID-19. J is TRBJ1-1 and V is TRBV4-3; D gene uncertain. What was sequenced was peripheral blood. CDR3 sequence (DNA): TGCGCCAGCAGCCAAGATTTCGGGAACACTGAAGCTTTCTTT. Residues: CASSQDFGNTEAFF.